The clone carrying this TCR beta chain was seen repeatedly, ten times or more. Antigen: not known. TCR cDNA libraries were made from RNA using a previously described, modified protocol. Authors' methods: Each library had roughly 2.2 to 4 million CDR3 reads and about 90,000 to nearly 550,000 clonotypes. TCRdb reprocessed the 5' RACE reads with MiXCR, giving one entry per CDR3 protein. It is TCRdb's table, rather than the study itself, that gives the V and J calls and clone size. The table lists 400,000 or so distinct CDR3 sequences, 28% of them singletons, with 6.1% in the top ten. The junction had 2 bases not matched to a gene; V was cut back by 2 bases and J by 1 base. The CDR3 is made up of 14 amino acids. CDR1 and CDR2 (germline): SGDLS, YYNGEE. The data originate from a study of identical twins' blood T cells. Whole-study context: Around 12 libraries, six alpha and six beta, gave some 48 million reads. Study-wide points: Top TCRbeta clonotypes were shared more with twin than unrelated donors.

The source of this sequence is a woman between 18 and 49 years old in good health. Sequencing was carried out using PBMCs. The rearrangement uses TRBV9 and TRBJ1-1; 7 nucleotides match TRBD1. This CDR3 is CASSVRGGNTEAFF. The CDR3 DNA is TGTGCCAGCAGCGTCAGGGGGGGGAACACTGAAGCTTTCTTT.